Listed here is a single TCR beta chain. Reverse transcription of roughly 0.5 to 1 ug RNA was carried out with random hexamers. TCRdb re-called the immunoSEQ multiplex PCR reads with MiXCR, one entry per CDR3 protein. Of just over 300,000 distinct CDR3 sequences listed, 92% were seen once; the top ten hold approximately 0.065%. This entry belongs to a study of CD8 T cells in Susac syndrome. V lost 6 bases, J lost 8 bases, and 17 bases lay in between. The CDR3 loop spans 14 amino acids. The sequence was collected from a human donor with multiple sclerosis. Specimen: CD4+ T cells from PBMCs. The gene calls are TRBV12-3 or TRBV12-4 and TRBJ2-1; tentatively, D is TRBD2 (6 bases). CDR3 loop: CASRSTGGAHEQFF. CDR3 coding DNA: TGTGCCAGCAGGTCTACTGGCGGGGCTCATGAGCAGTTCTTC.